This TCR beta chain appears in the sequencing data of a study of cytomegalovirus exposure and HLA in healthy donors. A multiplex PCR was run with 60 Vbeta primers and 13 Jbeta primers. TCRdb keeps only in-frame clones here, not all; method: immunoSEQ multiplex PCR. The sample totals tens of thousands of clones. The CDR3 spans 13 residues. This sequence joins TRBV21-1 and TRBJ2-1; the table's D call, TRBD2, has no DNA check behind it. TRBV21-1 is a documented pseudogene. The receptor was isolated from a woman in her sixties or seventies in good health and CMV-seronegative. The sequenced material came from PBMCs. In DNA, the CDR3 is TGTGCCAGCAGCAAATTAGAGGACAATGAGCAGTTCTTC. Translation gives CASSKLEDNEQFF.